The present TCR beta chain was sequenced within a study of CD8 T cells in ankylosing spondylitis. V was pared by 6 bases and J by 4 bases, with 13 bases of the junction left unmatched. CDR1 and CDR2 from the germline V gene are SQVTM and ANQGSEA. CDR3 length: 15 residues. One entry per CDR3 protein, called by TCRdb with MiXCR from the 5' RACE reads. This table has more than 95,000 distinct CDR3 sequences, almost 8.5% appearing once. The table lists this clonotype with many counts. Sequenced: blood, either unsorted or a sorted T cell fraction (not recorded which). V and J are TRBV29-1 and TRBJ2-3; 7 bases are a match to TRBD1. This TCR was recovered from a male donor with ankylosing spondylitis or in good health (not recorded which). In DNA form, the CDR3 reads TGCAGCGTCGAGGGGGCACGACGAGGGGCAGATACGCAGTATTTT. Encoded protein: CSVEGARRGADTQYF.